This T cell receptor beta chain was sequenced in a study of T cells in Graves' hyperthyroidism and ophthalmopathy (dated by TCRdb to between 2017 and 2020). Regarding the study in general: Peripheral blood was sampled at the time of initial diagnosis, prior to any treatment. The study also compared thyroid tissue and blood T-cell repertoires from five or six Graves' hyperthyroidism patients. After blood sampling, hyperthyroidism patients were treated with methimazole at a starting dose of 30 mg daily, and ophthalmopathy patients were treated with high-dose intravenous methylprednisolone. According to the paper, TCR Vbeta CDR3 sequencing was carried out on approximately 140 peripheral blood samples, which came from 40 to 45 ophthalmopathy, some 73 hyperthyroidism and roughly 17 progressor patients. An independent validation cohort of fewer than 20 hyperthyroidism patients and over 15 patients who later progressed to ophthalmopathy tested prospective prediction of ophthalmopathy. The 95 to 100 discovery patients were randomly split 7:3 into training and test sets. A discovery cohort of around 98 patients, roughly 43 with Graves' ophthalmopathy and more than 55 with stable Graves' hyperthyroidism, was used to find distinguishing TCR V-J signatures.

The paper as a whole reports these results and caveats: No statistical method was used to set the sample size in advance, and investigators knew the group allocation. Most expanded thyroid clonotypes (frequency above 0.001) were also detected in blood, a finding suggesting that blood repertoires may reflect thyroid immune responses. Ophthalmopathy was separated from stable hyperthyroidism by a 13 V-J signature model, with over 85% sensitivity and roughly 81% specificity obtained in cross-validation and 80%/75% obtained in testing. In validation, the model predicted progression to ophthalmopathy with around 71% sensitivity and less than 75% specificity, a median of about 6.7 months before onset.

Counted from cysteine to phenylalanine, this CDR3 has 12 amino acids. Only CDR3 DNA is held: 36 bases, read in frame from base 1. A distance of 6 bases separates the germline ends of V and J, which lose 0 bases and 5 bases respectively. The CDR1 and CDR2 encoded by the germline V gene are SGHRS and YFSETQ. Hyperthyroidism patients were aged 18 to 65 years and newly diagnosed, with disease duration of less than 2 months. Exclusion was applied to patients with uncontrolled infections, other autoimmune diseases, pregnancy or lactation. Diagnoses relied on clinical symptoms, serum thyroxine and TRAb, thyroid ultrasound and orbital computed tomography. Blood from progressor patients was collected at the time of first diagnosis with hyperthyroidism, before any ophthalmopathy symptoms had appeared. PBMCs were separated from roughly 9.6 ml of fresh peripheral blood using Ficoll-Paque density gradient centrifugation. Progressor patients were defined as those initially diagnosed with Graves' hyperthyroidism in whom ophthalmopathy developed during follow-up. Total RNA was extracted with Trizol reagent, and quality was checked on an Agilent 2100 Bioanalyzer.

For this clonotype: What this receptor recognizes is not known. Qualities for individual bases were not recorded, and no much larger clone is one base off.

TCR beta CDR3 regions were amplified from RNA transcripts. The first round of RT-PCR for the TCR CDR3 was performed with the HTBI primer set and the Qiagen OneStep RT-PCR kit. The libraries were constructed in a second round of multiplex PCR and then size-selected and purified. Sequencing of the libraries was done on an Illumina HiSeq2000 using paired-end 100 bp reads. In the authors' own workflow: SOAPnuke was used to process the raw data, with reads discarded if the reads contained adapters or uncalled bases, had a mean Phred below 15, or lacked an exact constant-primer or identifier match. COPE v1.2.5 was used to merge high-quality paired reads, and clonotypes were defined as unique nucleotide sequences. MiTCR v1.1 was used to align clonotypes to the IMGT TRBV, TRBD and TRBJ reference segments. Analysis was restricted to V-J combinations with a frequency above 0.0001, which covered over 98% of repertoires. The TCS score was defined as F50 (clonal expansion) divided by E x V (chaos), with BLOSUM62-based TCRdist calculated between CDR3 peptides within each V-J. Welch's t-statistics and random forest reduced around 550 V-J features to about 12, which were used in a naive Bayes classifier (R e1071). TCRdb took the public reads, trimmed them with fastp at Q25, ran MiXCR for clone calling and kept in-frame beta chains. CDR3 protein sequences are deduplicated, and each keeps its most common genes and DNA. The V and J calls were determined by TCRdb, not by the authors. The table for this sample lists hundreds of thousands of distinct CDR3 sequences; over 11% of them were counted only once. The top ten clonotypes cover roughly 6.2% of the sample.

Material: blood. The origin of this receptor is a woman in her twenties or thirties with Graves' hyperthyroidism that later progressed to Graves' ophthalmopathy. The V and J segments used are TRBV5-1 and TRBJ2-7, with the D gene too uncertain to name. The CDR3: CASSLAADEQYF. The DNA sequence is TGCGCCAGCAGCTTGGCCGCGGACGAGCAGTACTTC.